These T cell receptor beta chains were read from a single sample in a study of blood T cell repertoires in COVID-19. TCRdb's copy holds only in-frame clones and misses some; the assay was immunoSEQ multiplex PCR. Here the sample spans 90,000 to 130,000 clones, roughly 85% being singletons. Source material: peripheral blood. These TCRs come from a human donor in a cohort sampled during active COVID-19. Both conserved end residues are part of each CDR3. The D gene is left open where the match is weak. A clone size is listed for some rows: how often the clone was seen (once, few, many), or a class if it is expanded.

>TRBV20-1|-|-|TRBJ2-3
CSAQQGNTQYF
TGCAGTGCTCAACAGGGCAATACGCAGTATTTT
>TRBV7-2|few|-|TRBJ2-5
CASSPVGGETQYF
TGTGCCAGCAGCCCTGTAGGGGGAGAGACCCAGTACTTC
>TRBV4-1|-|TRBD2|TRBJ2-3
CASSLGTSELTDTQYF
TGCGCCAGCAGCCTCGGGACTAGCGAACTCACAGATACGCAGTATTTT
>TRBV9|-|TRBD1|TRBJ2-2
CASSALTGPGELFF
TGTGCCAGCAGCGCCCTGACAGGGCCCGGGGAGCTGTTTTTT
>TRBV4-3|-|-|TRBJ2-1
CASSQEGGRVHEQFF
TGCGCCAGCAGCCAAGAAGGGGGGAGGGTCCATGAGCAGTTCTTC
>TRBV5-5|-|-|TRBJ2-1
CASSLVLGGGSAIGQFF
TGTGCCAGCAGCTTGGTTTTGGGAGGGGGATCAGCAATCGGGCAGTTCTTC
>TRBV28|-|TRBD2|TRBJ2-7
CASSLSGLGVYEQYF
TGTGCCAGCAGTTTATCGGGACTAGGAGTATACGAGCAGTACTTC
>TRBV9|-|TRBD1|TRBJ2-7
CASSEEGATSLGEQYF
TGTGCCAGCAGCGAAGAGGGGGCGACCAGCCTCGGCGAGCAGTACTTC
>TRBV7-8|-|TRBD2|TRBJ2-7
CASAPREGRSYEQYF
TGTGCCAGCGCGCCCCGGGAGGGCCGTTCCTACGAGCAGTACTTC
>TRBV7-8|few|TRBD2|TRBJ2-1
CASSFREGPYNEQFF
TGTGCCAGCAGCTTCCGGGAGGGCCCCTACAATGAGCAGTTCTTC
>TRBV4-2|-|TRBD2|TRBJ2-1
CASSPASGSSYNEQFF
TGTGCCAGCAGCCCTGCAAGCGGGAGCTCCTACAATGAGCAGTTCTTC
>TRBV28|-|-|TRBJ1-1
CASSFPRVGGKKNTEAFF
TGTGCCAGCAGTTTCCCCAGGGTTGGGGGGAAGAAGAACACTGAAGCTTTCTTT
>TRBV9|-|TRBD1|TRBJ1-4
CASSPTGGGSEKLFF
TGTGCCAGCAGCCCAACAGGGGGTGGGAGTGAAAAACTGTTTTTT
>TRBV20-1|-|-|TRBJ1-2
CSARTGSGYTF
TGCAGTGCTCGTACAGGGTCTGGCTACACCTTC
>TRBV11-3|-|-|TRBJ2-7
CASSLVSGSSYEQYF
TGTGCCAGCAGCTTAGTCTCGGGGAGCTCCTACGAGCAGTACTTC
>TRBV19|-|TRBD2|TRBJ2-3
CASSPSGRRDTQYF
TGTGCCAGTAGCCCTAGCGGGAGAAGAGATACGCAGTATTTT
>TRBV7-9|-|TRBD1|TRBJ1-2
CASSLPGGYGYTF
TGTGCCAGCAGCTTACCAGGGGGCTATGGCTACACCTTC
>TRBV5-1|-|-|TRBJ1-3
CASSFSTGNTIYF
TGCGCCAGCAGCTTTTCCACTGGAAACACCATATATTTT
>TRBV27|-|-|TRBJ2-2
CASSLYSGGELFF
TGTGCCAGCAGTTTATATTCGGGAGGGGAGCTGTTTTTT
>TRBV12-3/TRBV12-4|-|TRBD2|TRBJ2-2
CASRGGDTGELFF
TGTGCCAGCCGTGGGGGGGACACCGGGGAGCTGTTTTTT
>TRBV9|-|TRBD1|TRBJ2-7
CASSSTRQGEQYF
TGTGCCAGCAGCTCCACACGACAGGGCGAGCAGTACTTC
>TRBV27|-|TRBD1|TRBJ1-1
CASSSNLQGVNTEAFF
TGTGCCAGCAGCTCTAACCTACAGGGGGTGAACACTGAAGCTTTCTTT